The present TCR beta chain was sequenced within a study of cytomegalovirus exposure and HLA in healthy donors. This clone was observed a few times. Its antigen is as yet unknown. It was with 60 Vbeta and 13 Jbeta primers that the PCR ran. Clones were read by immunoSEQ multiplex PCR, and TCRdb kept only the in-frame ones, dropping some. The sample lists 140,000 to 150,000 clones, roughly 90% occurring once. General study findings and limits: The study put 150 or so TCR beta chains on its list as cytomegalovirus-associated. A later analysis reportedly found fewer N-insertions in an Asian-associated ancestry cluster than the approximately 700-donor mean. Apparent HLA restriction characterized most CMV-associated TCR beta chains in a later analysis.

The clonotype comes from a woman aged 40 to 50 in good health and CMV-seronegative. Sequencing was performed on PBMCs.

The CDR3 spells CASSTTTWAFF. CDR3 nucleotide sequence: TGTGCCAGTAGTACCACTACGTGGGCTTTCTTT. The chain combines TRBV19 with TRBJ1-1; no firm D call. The length of the CDR3 is 11 residues. V was trimmed by 4 bases and J by 11 bases, leaving 11 bases between them. The germline V gene has CDR1 LNHDA and CDR2 SQIVND (reference sequence).